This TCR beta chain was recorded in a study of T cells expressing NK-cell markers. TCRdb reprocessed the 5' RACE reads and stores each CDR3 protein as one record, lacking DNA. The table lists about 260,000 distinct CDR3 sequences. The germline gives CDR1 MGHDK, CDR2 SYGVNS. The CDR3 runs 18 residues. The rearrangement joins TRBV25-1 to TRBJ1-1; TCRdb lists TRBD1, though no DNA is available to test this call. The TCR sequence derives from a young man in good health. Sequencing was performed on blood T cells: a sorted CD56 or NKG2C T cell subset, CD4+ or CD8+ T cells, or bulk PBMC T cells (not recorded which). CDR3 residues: CASSELGTAPGRNTEAFF.